The 23 T cell receptor beta chains below were found in one sample sequenced in a study of T-cell reconstitution after alpha-beta-depleted transplantation in children. Construction of the TCRbeta library involved unique molecular identifiers. Via MiXCR, TCRdb re-called the PCR reads, giving one row per CDR3 protein. The table includes over 200,000 distinct CDR3 sequences, 8% to 9.5% detected once. Sequenced here: PBMCs from the stem cell graft donor, sampled from the stem cell graft. These receptors came from a human donor who donated a stem cell graft to a child with acute lymphoblastic leukemia.

V is TRBV14 and J is TRBJ1-1; 7 bases line up with TRBD1. From germline, CDR1 is SGHDN and CDR2 FVKESK. V lost 4 bases and J lost 6; bases outside the gene matches: 2. The length of the CDR3 is 12 residues. The chain's CDR3 is CASSPGGPEAFF. For the CDR3, the DNA is TGTGCCAGCAGCCCAGGGGGGCCTGAAGCTTTCTTT.

The rearrangement joins TRBV27 to TRBJ1-6; TRBD1 is a possible D gene (6 bases). Germline values: CDR1 MNHEY, CDR2 SMNVEV (reference sequence). This CDR3 has 13 residues. Trimming took 4 bases from V and 6 from J, leaving 7 bases between them. CDR3 DNA sequence: TGTGCCAGCAGTTGGGGGCTTAATTCACCCCTCCACTTT. The encoded protein is CASSWGLNSPLHF.

Many counts were recorded for this clonotype. The V gene is TRBV14, the J gene TRBJ2-3; 9 bases align to TRBD1. The J segment lost 0 bases and the V segment lost 3 bases, leaving 10 bases of the junction unmatched. Germline V gene data show CDR1 as SGHDN and CDR2 as FVKESK. The CDR3 is 18 residues long. The CDR3 loop is CASSHYIFGTGSTDTQYF. The CDR3 DNA reads as TGTGCCAGCAGCCATTACATCTTTGGGACAGGGAGCACAGATACGCAGTATTTT.

To note about this clonotype: A read error may explain this, as a much larger clone is one base away. J is TRBJ2-7 and V is TRBV24-1; D not resolved. This CDR3 region has 15 residues. Per germline, CDR1 KGHDR and CDR2 SFDVKD. Trimming stripped 4 bases from V and 3 bases from J, with 15 bases between. CDR3 amino acids: CATSDHHRNCYEQYF. The CDR3 DNA is TGTGCCACCAGTGACCATCATCGTAACTGCTACGAGCAGTACTTC.

This clonotype was seen a handful of times. The chain uses TRBV20-1 and TRBJ1-6; D perhaps matches TRBD1 (5 bases). V lost 6 bases and J 6 bases, leaving 9 bases between the germline ends. This CDR3 contains 12 residues. Germline-derived CDR1 and CDR2 are DFQATT and SNEGSKA (reference sequence). CDR3 in amino acids: CSAGDLNSPLHF. The CDR3 bases are TGCAGTGCAGGGGACCTTAATTCACCCCTCCACTTT.

This clonotype was seen more than once but under ten times. This chain uses TRBV6-5 with TRBJ2-7; D is undetermined. Trimming removed 3 bases at V and 6 bases at J, with 24 bases between. The germline V gene encodes CDR1 MNHEY and CDR2 SVGAGI. The CDR3 covers 17 residues. CDR3 nucleotides: TGTGCCAGCAGTTATTTTTTGGCGCGATCCCCGGTTGCCGAGCAGTACTTC. Translating gives CASSYFLARSPVAEQYF.

This clonotype appeared a few times. V gene TRBV5-1 combines with J gene TRBJ1-1, with D hard to call. V lost 0 bases, J lost 4 bases, and 13 bases lay in between. CDR1 and CDR2 (germline): SGHRS, YFSETQ. The CDR3 has 15 residues. The CDR3 DNA follows: TGCGCCAGCAGCTTGGACCTAAGGGAGGGCACTGAAGCTTTCTTT. Amino acid sequence: CASSLDLREGTEAFF.

The gene calls are TRBV12-3 or TRBV12-4 and TRBJ1-2, with unresolved D. The CDR3 has 13 residues. Trimming took off 7 bases at V and 4 bases at J, with 13 bases between the two ends. The CDR3 sequence: CASKSPSGYGYTF. CDR3 DNA: TGTGCCAGCAAATCGCCGAGTGGCTATGGCTACACCTTC.

In this sample, this clonotype turned up a few times. This chain joins TRBV29-1 and TRBJ2-6; TRBD1 matches 7 bases. CDR1 is SQVTM, CDR2 ANQGSEA, per germline. V lost 5 bases and J lost 2; bases outside the gene matches: 3. This CDR3 comprises 14 residues. The chain's CDR3 is CSVTQGAGANVLTF. For the CDR3, the DNA is TGCAGCGTTACTCAGGGGGCTGGGGCCAACGTCCTGACTTTC.

This clonotype is deemed medium-sized. V and J are TRBV18 and TRBJ2-5; D is undetermined. The CDR3 totals 14 residues. CDR1 and CDR2 (germline): KGHSH, LQKENI. Trimming stripped 3 bases from V and 3 bases from J, with 11 bases between. The CDR3 here is CASSPPAPKETQYF. CDR3 nucleotides: TGTGCCAGCTCACCCCCGGCCCCGAAAGAGACCCAGTACTTC.

This sequence joins TRBV7-6 and TRBJ1-1; D perhaps matches TRBD1 (5 bases). The CDR3 loop spans 15 amino acids. Trimming took 5 bases from V and 6 from J, leaving 19 bases between them. Germline V gene data show CDR1 as SGHVS and CDR2 as FNYEAQ. The CDR3 coding sequence is TGTGCCAGCAGCCAGGGCGTTGGCAGGGCTGCTGAAGCTTTCTTT. Translation gives CASSQGVGRAAEAFF.

The sample holds a few counts of this clonotype. J is TRBJ2-5 and V is TRBV11-2; 7 nucleotides line up with TRBD2. J lost 2 bases, V lost 1 base, and 7 bases had no gene match. The V gene's germline CDR1 is SGHAT and CDR2 FQNNGV. CDR3 length: 16 amino acids. The CDR3 reads CASSLVASGIQETQYF. CDR3 in DNA: TGTGCCAGCAGCTTAGTCGCTAGCGGAATACAAGAGACCCAGTACTTC. Full variable domain (outside the CDR3, taken from reference TRBV11-2 and TRBJ2-5): EAGVAQSPRYKIIEKRQSVAFWCNPISGHATLYWYQQILGQGPKLLIQFQNNGVVDDSQLPKDRFSAERLKGVDSTLKIQPAKLEDSAVYLCASSLVASGIQETQYFGPGTRLLVL.

Many counts were recorded for this clonotype. This sequence joins TRBV27 and TRBJ2-7; D might be TRBD1 (5 bases). Germline CDR1 and CDR2: MNHEY and SMNVEV (reference sequence). The CDR3 extends over 13 amino acids. Trimming stripped 4 bases from V and 6 bases from J, with 13 bases between. As DNA, the CDR3 is TGTGCCAGCAGTTATGGGGCGCCGGGCGAGCAGTACTTC. Its protein is CASSYGAPGEQYF.

At least ten counts were recorded for this clonotype. The chain recombines TRBV3-1 with TRBJ2-3; possibly TRBD2 for D (6 bases). V dropped 3 bases and J dropped 1 base, with 8 bases sitting between them. The germline V gene encodes CDR1 LGHDT and CDR2 YNNKEL (reference sequence). The CDR3 runs to 14 residues. Written as DNA, the CDR3 is TGTGCCAGCAGCCAGGGACTCCGCACAGATACGCAGTATTTT. Translated, it gives CASSQGLRTDTQYF.

This clonotype showed up just a few times. The rearrangement links TRBV5-1 to TRBJ1-3, with TRBD1 as a possible D gene (5 bases). The CDR3 has 14 amino acids. Trimming stripped 3 bases from V and 0 bases from J, with 7 bases between. Per germline, CDR1 SGHRS and CDR2 YFSETQ. CDR3 bases: TGCGCCAGCAGCTACAGGAGCTCTGGAAACACCATATATTTT. This gives the protein CASSYRSSGNTIYF.

The V and J genes are TRBV20-1 and TRBJ2-1; TRBD1 is a possible D gene (6 bases). V gave up 5 bases and J gave up 7 bases, with 15 bases separating them. Germline V lookup: CDR1 DFQATT, CDR2 SNEGSKA (reference sequence). The CDR3 extends over 13 amino acids. In DNA, the CDR3 is TGCAGTGCTGGAAGGGGGACGAGAAATGAGCAGTTCTTC. It encodes CSAGRGTRNEQFF.

The chain uses TRBV18 and TRBJ2-1; 8 bases map to TRBD2. CDR1 and CDR2 (germline): KGHSH, LQKENI. V lost 6 bases to trimming and J lost 0 bases; unmatched junction nucleotides: 7. The CDR3 sequence is 16 residues long. The CDR3 DNA is TGTGCCAGCTCTCAGACGGCGGGGGGCTCCTACAATGAGCAGTTCTTC. Residues: CASSQTAGGSYNEQFF. Using reference TRBV18 and TRBJ2-1 for the parts outside the CDR3, the full variable domain is NAGVMQNPRHLVRRRGQEARLRCSPMKGHSHVYWYRQLPEEGLKFMVYLQKENIIDESGMPKERFSAEFPKEGPSILRIQQVVRGDSAAYFCASSQTAGGSYNEQFFGPGTRLTVL.

This clonotype was detected only a few times. V and J are TRBV18 and TRBJ1-2; D might be TRBD1 (5 bases). Per germline, CDR1 KGHSH and CDR2 LQKENI. The CDR3 is 13 amino acids. The V gene lost 6 bases and the J gene lost 1 base, with 9 bases spanning the gap. This CDR3 reads CASSLRDNYGYTF. For the CDR3, the DNA is TGTGCCAGCTCGCTCAGGGATAACTATGGCTACACCTTC.

In its sample, this clonotype was seen a few times. V and J are TRBV3-1 and TRBJ1-3, with 9 nucleotides matching TRBD1. The trim removed 6 bases at V and 4 bases at J, leaving 4 bases unmatched. The CDR3 extends over 14 amino acids. CDR1 is LGHDT, CDR2 YNNKEL, per germline (reference sequence). This CDR3 reads CASRLTGGGNTIYF. The CDR3 bases are TGTGCCAGCAGGCTGACAGGGGGAGGAAACACCATATATTTT.

This clonotype was detected ten times or more. DNA of the CDR3: TGTGCCAGCAGCAGACAGGGGGCCCTCCCAGATACGCAGTATTTT. It translates to CASSRQGALPDTQYF. V is TRBV6-1 and J is TRBJ2-3; TRBD1 aligns across 10 bases. CDR1 is MNHNS, CDR2 SASEGT, per germline. The CDR3 is 15 residues long. V was clipped by 6 bases and J by 4 bases; unmatched bases: 7.

In its sample, this clonotype was seen many times. The chain is built from TRBV27 and TRBJ1-6, with D perhaps TRBD1 (6 bases). CDR3 length: 21 amino acids. V lost 2 bases, J lost 5 bases, and 28 bases lay in between. Germline V gene lookup returns CDR1 MNHEY and CDR2 SMNVEV (reference sequence). CDR3 region: CASSLLGTYFLQGSDNSPLHF. The CDR3 DNA sequence: TGTGCCAGCAGTTTACTTGGGACCTATTTTCTGCAGGGGTCGGATAATTCACCCCTCCACTTT.

A remark on this clonotype: The conserved phenylalanine or tryptophan normally closing the CDR3 is absent here, so this likely arose from a read error. J is TRBJ1-1 and V is TRBV29-1, with D maybe TRBD1 (5 bases). Trimming removed 2 bases from V and 0 bases from J, with 7 bases in between. The CDR3 extends over 13 amino acids. Germline CDR1 and CDR2: SQVTM and ANQGSEA. The CDR3 sequence is CSVERQLNTEAFC. The CDR3 DNA is TGCAGCGTTGAAAGACAGCTGAACACTGAAGCTTTCTGT.

The table lists this clonotype with a few counts. The rearrangement uses TRBV19 and TRBJ1-5, with 8 bases aligning to TRBD1. Per germline, CDR1 LNHDA and CDR2 SQIVND (reference sequence). After removal of 5 bases from V and 5 bases from J, the junction contained 8 bases not matched to a gene. The CDR3 has 15 residues. CDR3 bases: TGTGCCAGTAGTTTCTCCGACAGGGGCTATCAGCCCCAGCATTTT. This sequence encodes CASSFSDRGYQPQHF.